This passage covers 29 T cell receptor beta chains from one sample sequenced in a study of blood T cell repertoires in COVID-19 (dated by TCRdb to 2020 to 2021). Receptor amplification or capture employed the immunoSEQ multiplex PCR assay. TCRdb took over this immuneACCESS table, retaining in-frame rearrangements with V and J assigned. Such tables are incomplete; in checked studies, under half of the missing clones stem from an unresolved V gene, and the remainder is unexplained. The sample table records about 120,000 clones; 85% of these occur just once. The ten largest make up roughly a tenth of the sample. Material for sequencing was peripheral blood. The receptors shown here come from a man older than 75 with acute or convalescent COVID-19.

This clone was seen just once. For the CDR3, the DNA is TGTGCCAGCAGCCCTACGGGACTAGCGGGAGTCGGGGAGCAGTTCTTC. It specifies CASSPTGLAGVGEQFF. This rearrangement joins TRBV6-2 or TRBV6-3 to TRBJ2-1; 14 bases fit TRBD2. The ends lost 6 bases at V and 10 bases at J; junction bases unmatched: 11. Germline V lookup: CDR1 MNHEY, CDR2 SVGEGT. There are 16 residues in the CDR3.

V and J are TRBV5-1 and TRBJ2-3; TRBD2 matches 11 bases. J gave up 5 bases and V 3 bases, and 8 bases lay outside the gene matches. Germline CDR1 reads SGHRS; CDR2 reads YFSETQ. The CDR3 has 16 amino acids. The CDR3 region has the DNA TGCGCCAGCAGCTCCGCACTAGCGGGAGATAAAGATACGCAGTATTTT. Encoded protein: CASSSALAGDKDTQYF.

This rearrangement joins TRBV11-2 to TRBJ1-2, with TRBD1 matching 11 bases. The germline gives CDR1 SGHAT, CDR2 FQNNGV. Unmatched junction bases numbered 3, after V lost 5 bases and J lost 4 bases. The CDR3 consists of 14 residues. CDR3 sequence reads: CASSPGTGGYGYTF. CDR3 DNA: TGTGCCAGCAGCCCAGGGACAGGGGGCTATGGCTACACCTTC. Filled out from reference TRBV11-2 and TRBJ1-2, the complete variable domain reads EAGVAQSPRYKIIEKRQSVAFWCNPISGHATLYWYQQILGQGPKLLIQFQNNGVVDDSQLPKDRFSAERLKGVDSTLKIQPAKLEDSAVYLCASSPGTGGYGYTFGSGTRLTVV.

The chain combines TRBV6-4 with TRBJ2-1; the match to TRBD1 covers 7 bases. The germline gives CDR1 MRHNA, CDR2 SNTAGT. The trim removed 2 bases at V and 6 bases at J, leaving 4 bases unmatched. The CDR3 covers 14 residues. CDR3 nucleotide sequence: TGTGCCAGCAGTGACGCCGGGACAGTCAATGAGCAGTTCTTC. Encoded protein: CASSDAGTVNEQFF.

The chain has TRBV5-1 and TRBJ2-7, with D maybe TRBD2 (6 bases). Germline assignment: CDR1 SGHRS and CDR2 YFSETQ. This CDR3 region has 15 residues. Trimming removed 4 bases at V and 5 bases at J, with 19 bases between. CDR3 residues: CASSGLASLVHEQYF. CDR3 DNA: TGCGCCAGCAGCGGTCTAGCGAGTTTGGTCCACGAGCAGTACTTC.

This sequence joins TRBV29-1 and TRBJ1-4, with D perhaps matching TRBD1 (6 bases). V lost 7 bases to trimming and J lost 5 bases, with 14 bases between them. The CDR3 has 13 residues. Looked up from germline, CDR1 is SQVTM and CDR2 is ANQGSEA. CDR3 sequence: CSAGITGNEKLFF. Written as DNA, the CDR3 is TGCAGCGCCGGAATCACAGGGAATGAAAAACTGTTTTTT.

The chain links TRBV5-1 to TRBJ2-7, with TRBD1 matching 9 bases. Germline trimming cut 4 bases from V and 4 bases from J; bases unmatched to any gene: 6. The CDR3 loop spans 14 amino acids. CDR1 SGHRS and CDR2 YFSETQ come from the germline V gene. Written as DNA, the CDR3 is TGCGCCAGCAGCCCGGGGACAGGGAGGTACGAGCAGTACTTC. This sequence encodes CASSPGTGRYEQYF.

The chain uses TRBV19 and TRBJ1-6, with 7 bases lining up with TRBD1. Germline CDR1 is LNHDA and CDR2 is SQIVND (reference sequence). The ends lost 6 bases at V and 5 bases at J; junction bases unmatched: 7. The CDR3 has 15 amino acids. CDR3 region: CASRLGTENNSPLHF. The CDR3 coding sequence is TGTGCCAGTAGACTAGGGACAGAGAATAATTCACCCCTCCACTTT.

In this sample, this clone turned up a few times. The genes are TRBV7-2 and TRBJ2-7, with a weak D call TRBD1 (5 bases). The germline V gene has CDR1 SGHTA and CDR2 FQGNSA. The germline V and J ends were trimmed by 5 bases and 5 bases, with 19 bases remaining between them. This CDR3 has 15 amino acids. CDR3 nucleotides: TGTGCCAGCAGCGGACAAAGGGGAAAGAGTAACGAGCAGTACTTC. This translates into CASSGQRGKSNEQYF.

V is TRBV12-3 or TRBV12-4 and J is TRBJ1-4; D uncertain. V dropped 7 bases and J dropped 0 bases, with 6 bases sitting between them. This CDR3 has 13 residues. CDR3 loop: CASTGSTNEKLFF. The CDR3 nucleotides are TGTGCCAGCACAGGATCAACTAATGAAAAACTGTTTTTT.

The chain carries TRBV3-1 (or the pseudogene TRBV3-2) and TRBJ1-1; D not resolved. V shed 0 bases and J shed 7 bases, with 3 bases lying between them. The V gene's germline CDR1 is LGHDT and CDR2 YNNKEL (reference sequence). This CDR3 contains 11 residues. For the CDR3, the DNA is TGTGCCAGCAGCCAAGACAGTGAAGCTTTCTTT. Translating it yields CASSQDSEAFF.

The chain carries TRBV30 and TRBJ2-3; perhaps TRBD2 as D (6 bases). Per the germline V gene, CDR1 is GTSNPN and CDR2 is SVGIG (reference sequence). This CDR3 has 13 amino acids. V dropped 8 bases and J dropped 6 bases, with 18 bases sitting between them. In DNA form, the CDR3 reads TGTGCCGCCGGGACTCTGCCAACTGATACGCAGTATTTT. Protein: CAAGTLPTDTQYF.

The CDR3 nucleotides read TGTGCCAGCAGTTTGGGGGGAGGGGATAGCAATCAGCCCCAGCATTTT. It specifies CASSLGGGDSNQPQHF. This chain joins TRBV27 and TRBJ1-5; tentatively, D is TRBD1 (5 bases). V was shortened by 3 bases and J by 0 bases, with 12 bases between the two germline ends. Germline CDR1 is MNHEY and CDR2 is SMNVEV (reference sequence). This CDR3 has 16 amino acids.

The CDR3 DNA is TGTGCCACCAGTGATCCAACTAGCGGGGGCTACAATGAGCAGTTCTTC. Protein product: CATSDPTSGGYNEQFF. The chain uses TRBV24-1 and TRBJ2-1; 11 bases agree with TRBD2. The CDR3 is 16 amino acids. With 3 bases clipped from V and 3 bases from J, the junction kept 3 bases outside the gene matches. Germline CDR1 and CDR2: KGHDR and SFDVKD.

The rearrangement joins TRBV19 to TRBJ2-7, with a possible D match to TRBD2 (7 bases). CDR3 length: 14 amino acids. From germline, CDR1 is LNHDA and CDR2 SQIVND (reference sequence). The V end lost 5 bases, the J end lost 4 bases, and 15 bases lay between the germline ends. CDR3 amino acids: CASSPAKGGYEQYF. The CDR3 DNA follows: TGTGCCAGTAGTCCCGCGAAGGGGGGGTACGAGCAGTACTTC.

CDR3 region: CASSWDRTNTEAFF. In DNA, the CDR3 is TGCGCCAGCAGCTGGGACAGGACGAACACTGAAGCTTTCTTT. This chain connects TRBV5-1 to TRBJ1-1, with TRBD1 matching 8 bases. Per germline, CDR1 SGHRS and CDR2 YFSETQ. CDR3 length: 14 residues. The ends lost 3 bases at V and 1 base at J; junction bases unmatched: 2.

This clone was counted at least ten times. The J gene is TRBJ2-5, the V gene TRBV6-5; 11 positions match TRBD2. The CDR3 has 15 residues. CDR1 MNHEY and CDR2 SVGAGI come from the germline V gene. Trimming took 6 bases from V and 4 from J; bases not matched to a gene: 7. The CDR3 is CASRRLAGSGETQYF. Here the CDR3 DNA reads TGTGCCAGCAGGCGACTAGCGGGGAGTGGAGAGACCCAGTACTTC.

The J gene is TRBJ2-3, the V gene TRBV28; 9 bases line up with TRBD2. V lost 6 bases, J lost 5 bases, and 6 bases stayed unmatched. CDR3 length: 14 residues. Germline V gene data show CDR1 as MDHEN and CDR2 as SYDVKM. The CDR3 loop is CASRSAGGGDTQYF. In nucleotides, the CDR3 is TGTGCCAGCAGGTCAGCGGGAGGTGGAGATACGCAGTATTTT.

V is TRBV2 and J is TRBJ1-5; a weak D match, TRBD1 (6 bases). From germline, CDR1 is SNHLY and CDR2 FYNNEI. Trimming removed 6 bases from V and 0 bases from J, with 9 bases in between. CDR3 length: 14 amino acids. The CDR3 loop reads CASSSDSSNQPQHF. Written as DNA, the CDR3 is TGTGCCAGCAGCTCGGACAGTAGCAATCAGCCCCAGCATTTT.

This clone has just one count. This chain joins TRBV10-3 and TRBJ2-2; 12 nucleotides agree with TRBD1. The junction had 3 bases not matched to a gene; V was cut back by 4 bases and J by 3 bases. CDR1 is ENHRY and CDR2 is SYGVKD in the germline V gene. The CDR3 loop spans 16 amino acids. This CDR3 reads CAISAGQGAYTGELFF. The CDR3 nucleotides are TGTGCCATCAGTGCGGGACAGGGGGCTTACACCGGGGAGCTGTTTTTT.

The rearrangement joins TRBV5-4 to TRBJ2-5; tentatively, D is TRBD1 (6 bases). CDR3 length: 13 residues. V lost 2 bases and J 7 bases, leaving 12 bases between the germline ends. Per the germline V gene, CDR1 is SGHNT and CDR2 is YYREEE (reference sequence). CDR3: CASSLQGFGTQYF. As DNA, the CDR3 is TGTGCCAGCAGCTTACAGGGATTTGGGACCCAGTACTTC.

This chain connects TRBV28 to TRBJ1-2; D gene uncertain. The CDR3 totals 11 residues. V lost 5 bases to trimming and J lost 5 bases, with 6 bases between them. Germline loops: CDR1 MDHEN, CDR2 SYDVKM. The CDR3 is CASSLEYGYTF. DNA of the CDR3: TGTGCCAGCAGTCTAGAGTATGGCTACACCTTC.

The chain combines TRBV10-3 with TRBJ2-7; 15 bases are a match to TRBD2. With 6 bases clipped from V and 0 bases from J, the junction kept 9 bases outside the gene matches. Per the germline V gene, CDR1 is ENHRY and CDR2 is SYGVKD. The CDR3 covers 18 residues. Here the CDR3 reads CAIRAGTSGGPISYEQYF. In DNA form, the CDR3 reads TGTGCCATCAGGGCCGGGACTAGCGGGGGGCCTATCTCCTACGAGCAGTACTTC.

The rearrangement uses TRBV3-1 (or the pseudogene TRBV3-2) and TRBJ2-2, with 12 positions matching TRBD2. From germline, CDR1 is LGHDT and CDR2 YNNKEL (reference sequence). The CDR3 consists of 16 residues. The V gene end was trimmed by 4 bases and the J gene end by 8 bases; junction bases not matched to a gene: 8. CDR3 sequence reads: CASSLGLAGLSGELFF. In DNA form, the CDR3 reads TGTGCCAGCAGCCTAGGACTAGCGGGATTATCTGGGGAGCTGTTTTTT.

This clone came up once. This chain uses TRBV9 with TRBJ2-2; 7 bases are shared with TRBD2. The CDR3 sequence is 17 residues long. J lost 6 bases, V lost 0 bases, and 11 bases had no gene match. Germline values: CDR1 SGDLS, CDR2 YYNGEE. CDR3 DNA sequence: TGTGCCAGCAGCGTAGTATGGGGAGGGAGGGGTGCCGGGGAGCTGTTTTTT. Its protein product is CASSVVWGGRGAGELFF.

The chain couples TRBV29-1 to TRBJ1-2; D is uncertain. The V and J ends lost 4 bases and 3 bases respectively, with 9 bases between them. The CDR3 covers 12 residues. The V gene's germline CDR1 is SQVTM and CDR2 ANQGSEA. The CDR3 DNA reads TGCAGCGTTGTCGGGGTGGACTATGGCTACACCTTC. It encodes CSVVGVDYGYTF.

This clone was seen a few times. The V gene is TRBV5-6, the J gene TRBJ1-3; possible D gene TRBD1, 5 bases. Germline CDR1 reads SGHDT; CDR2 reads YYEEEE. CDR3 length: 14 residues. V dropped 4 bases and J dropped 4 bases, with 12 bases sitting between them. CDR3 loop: CASSAQGGGNTIYF. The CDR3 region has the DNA TGTGCCAGCAGCGCTCAGGGAGGAGGAAACACCATATATTTT.

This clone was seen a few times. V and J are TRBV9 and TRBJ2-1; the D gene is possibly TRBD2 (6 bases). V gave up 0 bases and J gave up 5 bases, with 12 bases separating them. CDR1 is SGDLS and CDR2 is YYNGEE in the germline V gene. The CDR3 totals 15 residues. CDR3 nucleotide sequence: TGTGCCAGCAGCGTAGCCACTAGCCATAACAATGAGCAGTTCTTC. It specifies CASSVATSHNNEQFF.

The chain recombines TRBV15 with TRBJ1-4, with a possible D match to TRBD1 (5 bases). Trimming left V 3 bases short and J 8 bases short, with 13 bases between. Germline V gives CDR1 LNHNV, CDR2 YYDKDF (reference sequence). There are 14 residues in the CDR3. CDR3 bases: TGTGCCACCAGCAGCATCAGGGTAGGGGAAAAACTGTTTTTT. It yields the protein CATSSIRVGEKLFF.